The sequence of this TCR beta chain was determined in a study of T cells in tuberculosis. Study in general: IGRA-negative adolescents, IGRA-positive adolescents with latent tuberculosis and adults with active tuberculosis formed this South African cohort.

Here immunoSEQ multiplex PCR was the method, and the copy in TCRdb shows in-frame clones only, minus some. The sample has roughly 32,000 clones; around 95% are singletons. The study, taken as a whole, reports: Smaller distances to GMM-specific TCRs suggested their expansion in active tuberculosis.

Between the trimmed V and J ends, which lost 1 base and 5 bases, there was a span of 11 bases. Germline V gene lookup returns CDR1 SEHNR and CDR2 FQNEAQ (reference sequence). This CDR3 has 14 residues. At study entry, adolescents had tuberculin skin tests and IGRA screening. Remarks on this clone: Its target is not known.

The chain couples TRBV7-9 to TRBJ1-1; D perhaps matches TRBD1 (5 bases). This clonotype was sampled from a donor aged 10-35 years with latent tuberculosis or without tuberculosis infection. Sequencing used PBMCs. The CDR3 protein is CASSLDQGSTEAFF. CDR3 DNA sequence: TGTGCCAGCAGCTTAGACCAGGGATCGACTGAAGCTTTCTTT. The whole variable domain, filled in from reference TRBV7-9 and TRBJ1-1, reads DTGVSQNPRHKITKRGQNVTFRCDPISEHNRLYWYRQTLGQGPEFLTYFQNEAQLEKSRLLSDRFSAERPKGSFSTLEIQRTEQGDSAMYLCASSLDQGSTEAFFGQGTRLTVV.